This T cell receptor (beta chain) was obtained from a study of shared clonotypes between healthy human individuals. As for the study in general: Per-donor plates numbered three CD4 naive, three CD4 memory, two CD8 naive and one CD8 memory. Study-wide findings and caveats: An expected dependence of interdonor clonotype sharing on sequencing depth was noted.

Profiled with immunoSEQ multiplex PCR; TCRdb holds only in-frame clones, not every one. The sample has about 2.1 million clones; about 93% are singletons. Germline assignment: CDR1 SQVTM and CDR2 ANQGSEA. Trimming took 4 bases from V and 8 from J; bases not matched to a gene: 4. This CDR3 is built from 11 residues. As regards this clone: What it binds is unknown.

Positively selected for CCR7, the CD45RO-negative cells used as naive CD8 cells excluded terminally differentiated effector memory CD45RA+ cells. The specimen was naive CD8+ T cells from PBMCs. This sequence was found in a man aged 18 to 30 in good health. Some clones in this sample may be carry-over from other donors' samples. The chain has TRBV29-1 and TRBJ2-7, with 8 bases identical to TRBD1. CDR3 sequence (DNA): TGCAGCGTTGGGGACAGGCTCAAGCAGTACTTC. Protein: CSVGDRLKQYF.